The next 29 T cell receptor beta chains were all read from a single sample in a study of shared clonotypes between healthy human individuals. Generated by immunoSEQ multiplex PCR, the TCRdb table keeps only in-frame clones and is missing some. Of roughly 2,300,000 clones listed, around 90% were seen once; the top ten hold around 0.35%. Sequences were obtained from naive CD4+ T cells from PBMCs. Noted subset: CD45RA+ positively selected. The source is a man aged 18 to 35 in good health. Some clones in this sample may be carry-over from other donors' samples.

This chain joins TRBV2 and TRBJ2-2, with 7 nucleotides matching TRBD1. Losses at the gene ends were 6 bases for V and 1 base for J; bases not matched to a gene: 5. Looked up from germline, CDR1 is SNHLY and CDR2 is FYNNEI. This CDR3 is 15 amino acids long. CDR3 nucleotide sequence: TGTGCCAGCAGAGTCAGACAGGGGAACACCGGGGAGCTGTTTTTT. Translation: CASRVRQGNTGELFF.

This clone occurred a few times. V usage is TRBV28 and J usage is TRBJ1-5; D is ambiguous. The CDR3 consists of 17 residues. Germline V gene data show CDR1 as MDHEN and CDR2 as SYDVKM. Deletions cut 1 base from V and 2 bases from J, with 15 bases between. Written as DNA, the CDR3 is TGTGCCAGCAGTTTATCGTACAACTCTCCGCGCAATCAGCCCCAGCATTTT. Amino acids: CASSLSYNSPRNQPQHF.

This clone appeared once. The DNA for the CDR3 is TGTGCCAGCAGGACAGGGGTGGGAAATGAAAAACTGTTTTTT. It specifies CASRTGVGNEKLFF. The J gene is TRBJ1-4, the V gene TRBV6-1; 8 bases are shared with TRBD1. Germline lookup yields CDR1 MNHNS and CDR2 SASEGT. Unmatched junction bases numbered 5, after V lost 6 bases and J lost 5 bases. The CDR3 extends over 14 amino acids.

The chain combines TRBV25-1 with TRBJ1-6; no definite D call. The CDR3 runs to 15 residues. V was trimmed by 3 bases and J by 7 bases, leaving 13 bases between them. Germline V gene lookup returns CDR1 MGHDK and CDR2 SYGVNS. The CDR3 DNA is TGTGCCAGCAGTGAGGCGGGGTACCCGAATTCACCCCTCCACTTT. It encodes CASSEAGYPNSPLHF.

The rearrangement uses TRBV6-6 and TRBJ2-1, with D possibly being TRBD2 (6 bases). The CDR3 length is 14 residues. The germline V gene has CDR1 MNHNY and CDR2 SVGAGI (reference sequence). V was pared by 6 bases and J by 15 bases, with 24 bases between. CDR3 sequence: CASSSTSRGADGFF. CDR3 coding DNA: TGTGCCAGCAGCTCTACCTCTCGCGGGGCCGATGGGTTCTTC.

The J gene is TRBJ1-2, the V gene TRBV7-3; D is possibly TRBD1 (6 bases). Germline assignment: CDR1 SGHTA and CDR2 FQGTGA. This CDR3 is 13 amino acids long. V was clipped by 5 bases and J by 14 bases, with 21 bases between them. In DNA, the CDR3 is TGTGCCAGCAGCCCCGGGGGCCTCGAGGGGAAGACCTTC. Protein: CASSPGGLEGKTF.

V gene TRBV4-2 combines with J gene TRBJ2-2; possible D gene TRBD2, 5 bases. This CDR3 region has 16 residues. Trimming took off 0 bases at V and 3 bases at J, with 11 bases between the two ends. Germline-derived CDR1 and CDR2 are LGHNA and YNFKEQ. The CDR3 region is CASSQEAERHTGELFF. The CDR3 DNA reads as TGTGCCAGCAGCCAAGAAGCGGAAAGGCACACCGGGGAGCTGTTTTTT.

The rearrangement joins TRBV28 to TRBJ2-6, with no clear D. V lost 8 bases to trimming and J lost 0 bases, with 14 bases between them. CDR1 is MDHEN, CDR2 SYDVKM, per germline. The CDR3 spans 16 residues. CDR3 DNA sequence: TGTGCCAGCCAAATATCGCGAGGCTCTGGGGCCAACGTCCTGACTTTC. This translates into CASQISRGSGANVLTF.

The genes are TRBV4-3 and TRBJ1-2, with 12 bases fitting TRBD1. V was clipped by 3 bases and J by 8 bases; unmatched bases: 7. The CDR3 runs 15 residues. CDR1 LGHNA and CDR2 YSLEER come from the germline V gene. CDR3 sequence: CASSHRGQGANGYTF. The CDR3 DNA is TGCGCCAGCAGCCACCGGGGACAGGGGGCGAACGGCTACACCTTC.

The genes are TRBV5-4 and TRBJ1-1, with a weak D call TRBD1 (5 bases). Trimming removed 3 bases at V and 6 bases at J, with 15 bases between. The CDR3 contains 14 residues. Looked up from germline, CDR1 is SGHNT and CDR2 is YYREEE (reference sequence). The CDR3, as DNA: TGTGCCAGCAGCTCCGCCATGGGGGTCTCTGAAGCTTTCTTT. Encoded protein: CASSSAMGVSEAFF.

This rearrangement joins TRBV7-3 to TRBJ2-2; D may be TRBD2 (5 bases). CDR1 SGHTA and CDR2 FQGTGA come from the germline V gene. The CDR3 totals 14 residues. The germline V and J ends were trimmed by 5 bases and 2 bases, with 9 bases remaining between them. This CDR3 reads CASSTTTNTGELFF. The CDR3 DNA sequence: TGTGCCAGCAGCACGACTACAAACACCGGGGAGCTGTTTTTT.

V is TRBV7-2 and J is TRBJ2-4, with 8 bases aligning to TRBD2. Germline lookup yields CDR1 SGHTA and CDR2 FQGNSA. Losses at the gene ends were 5 bases for V and 14 bases for J; bases not matched to a gene: 14. This CDR3 is built from 14 residues. For the CDR3, the DNA is TGTGCCAGCAGCCTCCTATCAGACCCGGGACTAGAGTACTTC. Its translation is CASSLLSDPGLEYF. The full variable domain, in which reference TRBV7-2 and TRBJ2-4 provide the parts outside the CDR3, is GAGVSQSPSNKVTEKGKDVELRCDPISGHTALYWYRQSLGQGLEFLIYFQGNSAPDKSGLPSDRFSAERTGGSVSTLTIQRTQQEDSAVYLCASSLLSDPGLEYFGAGTRLSVL.

The chain combines TRBV4-1 with TRBJ2-7; TRBD1 is a possible D gene (6 bases). Trimming stripped 0 bases from V and 3 bases from J, with 15 bases between. The germline V gene has CDR1 MGHRA and CDR2 YSYEKL. The CDR3 spans 16 residues. The CDR3 protein is CASSQDSRQVVYEQYF. DNA for the CDR3: TGCGCCAGCAGCCAAGATTCGAGACAGGTTGTCTACGAGCAGTACTTC.

Regarding this clone: Other DNA sequences within the sample encode an identical CDR3. The chain links TRBV19 to TRBJ1-3; D not resolved. The V and J ends lost 3 bases and 4 bases respectively, with 4 bases between them. Germline loops: CDR1 LNHDA, CDR2 SQIVND (reference sequence). This CDR3 comprises 12 residues. The CDR3, as DNA: TGTGCCAGTAGTATCGCGGGAAACACCATATATTTT. Its protein is CASSIAGNTIYF.

This clone has a handful of counts. In DNA, the CDR3 is TGTGCCAGCACACAGGAATACGAGCAGTACTTC. This codes for CASTQEYEQYF. This chain uses TRBV2 with TRBJ2-7, with a tentative D call TRBD1 (5 bases). CDR3 length equals 11 residues. Germline CDR1 SNHLY, CDR2 FYNNEI. Trimming took off 7 bases at V and 4 bases at J, with 8 bases between the two ends.

The chain carries TRBV5-1 and TRBJ1-1; D perhaps matches TRBD1 (5 bases). The CDR3 spans 14 residues. From germline, CDR1 is SGHRS and CDR2 YFSETQ. Trimming took 2 bases from V and 2 from J, leaving 10 bases between them. CDR3 in DNA: TGCGCCAGCAGCTTAACAGGCGACAACACTGAAGCTTTCTTT. This codes for CASSLTGDNTEAFF.

This chain connects TRBV7-9 to TRBJ1-1; the D is unclear. V was clipped by 3 bases and J by 10 bases, with 12 bases between them. The germline V gene has CDR1 SEHNR and CDR2 FQNEAQ (reference sequence). This CDR3 contains 12 residues. CDR3 sequence reads: CASSFREVTAFF. The CDR3 region has the DNA TGTGCCAGCAGCTTCCGCGAGGTAACAGCTTTCTTT.

The rearrangement joins TRBV28 to TRBJ2-2; D tentatively reads TRBD1 or TRBD2 (5 bases each). The V and J ends lost 5 bases and 0 bases respectively, with 10 bases between them. CDR1 is MDHEN and CDR2 is SYDVKM in the germline V gene. The CDR3 contains 15 residues. Here the CDR3 reads CASSRRGANTGELFF. The CDR3 DNA follows: TGTGCCAGCAGTCGACGGGGCGCGAACACCGGGGAGCTGTTTTTT.

This clone was detected once. The chain has TRBV19 and TRBJ1-1; possibly TRBD1 for D (5 bases). This CDR3 is 15 amino acids long. V gave up 3 bases and J gave up 2 bases, with 13 bases separating them. The V gene's germline CDR1 is LNHDA and CDR2 SQIVND (reference sequence). The CDR3 sequence: CASSIKGAGNTEAFF. CDR3 coding DNA: TGTGCCAGTAGTATTAAAGGGGCAGGCAACACTGAAGCTTTCTTT.

V usage is TRBV9 and J usage is TRBJ2-1, with D possibly TRBD2 on 5 matching bases. CDR1 is SGDLS, CDR2 YYNGEE, per germline. V shed 1 base and J shed 1 base, with 12 bases lying between them. The CDR3 runs to 16 residues. The DNA of the CDR3 is TGTGCCAGCAGCGTATCAGGAGGACTGTCCTACAATGAGCAGTTCTTC. It is translated as CASSVSGGLSYNEQFF.

As regards this clone: Other DNA sequences of this sample code for an identical CDR3. The chain employs TRBV5-1 and TRBJ2-1, with 7 bases identical to TRBD2. This CDR3 is 15 amino acids long. Germline V CDR1 and CDR2: SGHRS, YFSETQ. The J segment lost 7 bases and the V segment lost 0 bases, leaving 7 bases of the junction unmatched. The CDR3 spells CASSLVAGAGNEQFF. In nucleotides, the CDR3 is TGCGCCAGCAGCTTGGTGGCGGGAGCAGGAAATGAGCAGTTCTTC.

The CDR3, as DNA: TGTGCCAGCAGCTTACAAGGGACAGGGGGTGAAAAACTGTTTTTT. Its translation: CASSLQGTGGEKLFF. This chain connects TRBV7-2 to TRBJ1-4; 11 positions agree with TRBD1. Germline V CDR1 and CDR2: SGHTA, FQGNSA. This CDR3 has 15 amino acids. J gave up 7 bases and V 2 bases, and 3 bases lay outside the gene matches. The full variable domain, completed using reference TRBV7-2 and TRBJ1-4, is GAGVSQSPSNKVTEKGKDVELRCDPISGHTALYWYRQSLGQGLEFLIYFQGNSAPDKSGLPSDRFSAERTGGSVSTLTIQRTQQEDSAVYLCASSLQGTGGEKLFFGSGTQLSVL.

For this clone: This CDR3 is also generated by other DNA sequences in the sample. The rearrangement joins TRBV10-3 to TRBJ2-2; no definite D call. The CDR3 loop spans 12 amino acids. Trimming shortened V by 4 bases and J by 4 bases, and 4 bases separated the two germline ends. CDR1 is ENHRY, CDR2 SYGVKD, per germline. CDR3 residues: CAISGVTGELFF. The CDR3 DNA follows: TGTGCCATCAGTGGGGTCACCGGGGAGCTGTTTTTT.

V usage is TRBV28 and J usage is TRBJ2-5, with 8 bases fitting TRBD2. The assigned J gene may be wrong: the sequence end matches TRBJ2-7 better. The germline CDR1 and CDR2 sequences are MDHEN and SYDVKM. The CDR3 contains 14 residues. CDR3 loop: CASSTPGGLYEQYF. CDR3 coding DNA: TGTGCCAGCAGTACCCCGGGGGGGCTCTACGAGCAGTACTTC.

The rearrangement links TRBV18 to TRBJ2-5; D unclear. There are 13 residues in the CDR3. CDR1 and CDR2 (germline): KGHSH, LQKENI. The ends were cut back, 6 bases at V and 1 base at J, with 9 bases in the middle. The CDR3 loop is CASSPEIQETQYF. The CDR3 nucleotides read TGTGCCAGCTCGCCCGAAATCCAAGAGACCCAGTACTTC.

CDR3 region: CASSLIGYQEVDTQYF. In DNA, the CDR3 is TGTGCCAGCAGCTTAATCGGCTACCAGGAGGTGGATACGCAGTATTTT. J is TRBJ2-3 and V is TRBV7-3; perhaps TRBD2 as D (5 bases). The length of the CDR3 is 16 residues. V was shortened by 1 base and J by 6 bases, with 17 bases between the two germline ends. Germline loops: CDR1 SGHTA, CDR2 FQGTGA.

J is TRBJ2-1 and V is TRBV9; TRBD1 agrees at 8 bases. The V gene end was trimmed by 5 bases and the J gene end by 9 bases; junction bases not matched to a gene: 7. From germline, CDR1 is SGDLS and CDR2 YYNGEE. CDR3 size: 13 residues. CDR3 in DNA: TGTGCCAGCAGAGGACAGGGAGTTCCTGAGCAGTTCTTC. It yields the protein CASRGQGVPEQFF.

The rearrangement uses TRBV10-1 and TRBJ1-4; the D gene is possibly TRBD1 (5 bases). The ends were cut back, 8 bases at V and 4 bases at J, with 17 bases in the middle. CDR3 length: 15 amino acids. The germline gives CDR1 WNHNN, CDR2 SYGVQD (reference sequence). Written as DNA, the CDR3 is TGCGCCAGCCCCCCCGGGGCAGACTATAATGAAAAACTGTTTTTT. Residues: CASPPGADYNEKLFF.

Comments on this clone: This sample also contains other DNA sequences that code for the same CDR3. The rearrangement joins TRBV5-1 to TRBJ2-2; D gene uncertain. Germline V gene data show CDR1 as SGHRS and CDR2 as YFSETQ. Trimming removed 5 bases from V and 1 base from J, with 6 bases in between. This CDR3 is 13 amino acids long. CDR3 residues: CASSRGNTGELFF. In nucleotides, the CDR3 is TGCGCCAGCAGTCGAGGGAACACCGGGGAGCTGTTTTTT.